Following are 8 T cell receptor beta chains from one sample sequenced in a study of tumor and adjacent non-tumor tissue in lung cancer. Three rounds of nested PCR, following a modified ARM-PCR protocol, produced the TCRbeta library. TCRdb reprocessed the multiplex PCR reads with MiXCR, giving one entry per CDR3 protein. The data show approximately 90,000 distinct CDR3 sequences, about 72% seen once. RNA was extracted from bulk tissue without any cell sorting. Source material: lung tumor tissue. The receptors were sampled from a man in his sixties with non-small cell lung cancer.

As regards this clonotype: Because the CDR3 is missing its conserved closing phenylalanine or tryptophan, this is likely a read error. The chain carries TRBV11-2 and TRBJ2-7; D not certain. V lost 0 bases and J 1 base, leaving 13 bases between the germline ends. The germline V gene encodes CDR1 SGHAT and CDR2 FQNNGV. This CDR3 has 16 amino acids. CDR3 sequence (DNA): TGTGCCAGCAGCTTAGATGGTGGGTCGTTATCCTACGAGCAGTACCTC. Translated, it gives CASSLDGGSLSYEQYL.

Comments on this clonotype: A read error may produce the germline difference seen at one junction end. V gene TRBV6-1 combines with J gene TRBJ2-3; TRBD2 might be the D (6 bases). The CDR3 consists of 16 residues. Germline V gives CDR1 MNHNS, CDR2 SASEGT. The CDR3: CASSTQTSRSIDTQYF. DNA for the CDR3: TGTGCAAGCAGTACCCAGACTAGTCGGAGCATAGATACGCAGTATTTT.

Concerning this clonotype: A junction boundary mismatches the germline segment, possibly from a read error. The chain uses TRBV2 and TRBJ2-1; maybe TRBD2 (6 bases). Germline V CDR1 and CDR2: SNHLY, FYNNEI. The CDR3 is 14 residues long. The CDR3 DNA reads TGTGCCAGCAGTGCGGATCGGGGGTACAATAAGCAGTTCTTC. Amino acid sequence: CASSADRGYNKQFF.

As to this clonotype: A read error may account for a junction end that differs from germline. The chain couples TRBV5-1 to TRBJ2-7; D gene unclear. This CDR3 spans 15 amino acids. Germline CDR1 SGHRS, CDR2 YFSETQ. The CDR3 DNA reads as TGCACCAGCAGCTTCGAGAGGAGCGCCTCCTACGAGCAGTACTTC. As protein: CTSSFERSASYEQYF.

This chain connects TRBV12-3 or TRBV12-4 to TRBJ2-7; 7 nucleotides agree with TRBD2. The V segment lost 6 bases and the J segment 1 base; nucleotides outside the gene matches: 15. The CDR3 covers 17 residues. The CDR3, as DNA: TGTGCCAGCAGCCAAAGAAGACGAGCTAGCGGTTCCTACGAGCAGTACTTC. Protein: CASSQRRRASGSYEQYF.

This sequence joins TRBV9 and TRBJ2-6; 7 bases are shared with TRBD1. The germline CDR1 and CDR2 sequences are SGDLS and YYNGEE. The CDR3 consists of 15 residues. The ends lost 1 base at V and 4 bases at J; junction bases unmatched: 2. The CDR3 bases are TGTGCCAGCAGCGTAACAGGGGCCGGGGCCAACGTCCTGACTTTC. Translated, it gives CASSVTGAGANVLTF.

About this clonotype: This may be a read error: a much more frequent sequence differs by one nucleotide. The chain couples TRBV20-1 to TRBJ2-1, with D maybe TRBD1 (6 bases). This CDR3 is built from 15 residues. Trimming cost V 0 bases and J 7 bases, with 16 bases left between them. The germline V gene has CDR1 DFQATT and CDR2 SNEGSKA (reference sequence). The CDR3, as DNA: TGCAGTGCTAGAGAGGGGACAAGGACAAAGAATGAGCAGTTCTTC. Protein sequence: CSAREGTRTKNEQFF.

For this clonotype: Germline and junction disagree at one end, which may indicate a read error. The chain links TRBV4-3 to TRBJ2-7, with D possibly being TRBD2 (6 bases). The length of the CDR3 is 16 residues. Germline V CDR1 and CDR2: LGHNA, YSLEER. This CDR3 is CTSNQDWGVEVYEQYF. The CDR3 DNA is TGCACCAGCAACCAAGATTGGGGGGTGGAGGTCTACGAGCAGTACTTC.